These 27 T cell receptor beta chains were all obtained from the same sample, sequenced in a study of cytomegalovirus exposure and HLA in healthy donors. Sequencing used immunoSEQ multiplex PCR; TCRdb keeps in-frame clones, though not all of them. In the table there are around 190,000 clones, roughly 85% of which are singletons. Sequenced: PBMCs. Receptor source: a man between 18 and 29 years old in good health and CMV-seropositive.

The DNA for the CDR3 is TGCAGCGTCCACGGGCTAGCAGGGGGTAATGAGCAGTTCTTC. It translates to CSVHGLAGGNEQFF. The chain links TRBV29-1 to TRBJ2-1, with 7 bases matching TRBD1. CDR1 SQVTM and CDR2 ANQGSEA come from the germline V gene. Losses at the gene ends were 6 bases for V and 7 bases for J; bases not matched to a gene: 12. The CDR3 is 14 residues long.

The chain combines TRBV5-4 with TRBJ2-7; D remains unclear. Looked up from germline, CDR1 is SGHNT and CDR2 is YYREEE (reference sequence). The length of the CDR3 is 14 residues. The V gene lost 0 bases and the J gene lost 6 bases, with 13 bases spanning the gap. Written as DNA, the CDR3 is TGTGCCAGCAGCTTGGGAGTAGAACCTAGCGAGCAGTACTTC. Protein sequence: CASSLGVEPSEQYF.

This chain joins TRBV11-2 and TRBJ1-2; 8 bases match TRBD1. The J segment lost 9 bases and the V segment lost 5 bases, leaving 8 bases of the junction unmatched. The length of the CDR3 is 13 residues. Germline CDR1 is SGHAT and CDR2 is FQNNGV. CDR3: CASSAGTGLSYTF. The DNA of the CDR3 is TGTGCCAGCAGCGCCGGGACAGGTCTTAGCTACACCTTC.

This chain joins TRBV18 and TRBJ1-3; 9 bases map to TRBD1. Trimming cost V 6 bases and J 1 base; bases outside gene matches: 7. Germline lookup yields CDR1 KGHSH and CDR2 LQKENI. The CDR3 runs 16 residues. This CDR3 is CASSLWGQGSGNTIYF. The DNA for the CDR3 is TGTGCCAGCTCGCTGTGGGGACAGGGATCTGGAAACACCATATATTTT.

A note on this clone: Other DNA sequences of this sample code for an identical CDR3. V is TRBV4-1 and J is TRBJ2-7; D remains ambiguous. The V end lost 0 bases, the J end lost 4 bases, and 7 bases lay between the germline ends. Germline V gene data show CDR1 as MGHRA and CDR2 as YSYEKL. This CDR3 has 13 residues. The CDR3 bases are TGCGCCAGCAGCCAAGACAGAGGATACGAGCAGTACTTC. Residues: CASSQDRGYEQYF.

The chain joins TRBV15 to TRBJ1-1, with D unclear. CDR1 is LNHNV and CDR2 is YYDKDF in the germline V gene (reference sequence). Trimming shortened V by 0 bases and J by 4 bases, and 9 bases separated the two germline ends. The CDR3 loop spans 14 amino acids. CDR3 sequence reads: CATSRDAGFTEAFF. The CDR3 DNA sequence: TGTGCCACCAGCAGAGATGCGGGGTTCACTGAAGCTTTCTTT.

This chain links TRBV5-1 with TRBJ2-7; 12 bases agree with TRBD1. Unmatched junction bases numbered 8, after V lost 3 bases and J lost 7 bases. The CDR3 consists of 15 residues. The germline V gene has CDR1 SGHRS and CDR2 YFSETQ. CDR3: CASSSWDRGLEEQYF. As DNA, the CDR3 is TGCGCCAGCAGCTCCTGGGACAGGGGGCTGGAGGAGCAGTACTTC.

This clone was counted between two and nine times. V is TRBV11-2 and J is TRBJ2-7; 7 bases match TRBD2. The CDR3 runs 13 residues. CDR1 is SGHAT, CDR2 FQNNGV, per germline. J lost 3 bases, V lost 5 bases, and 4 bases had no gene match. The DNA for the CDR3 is TGTGCCAGCAGCATGGGACTAAACTACGAGCAGTACTTC. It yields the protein CASSMGLNYEQYF.

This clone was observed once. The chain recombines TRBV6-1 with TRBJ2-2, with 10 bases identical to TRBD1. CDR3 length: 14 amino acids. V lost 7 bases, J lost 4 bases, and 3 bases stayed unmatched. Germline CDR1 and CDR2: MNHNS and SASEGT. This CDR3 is CASKGQGGTGELFF. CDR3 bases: TGTGCCAGCAAAGGACAGGGGGGCACCGGGGAGCTGTTTTTT.

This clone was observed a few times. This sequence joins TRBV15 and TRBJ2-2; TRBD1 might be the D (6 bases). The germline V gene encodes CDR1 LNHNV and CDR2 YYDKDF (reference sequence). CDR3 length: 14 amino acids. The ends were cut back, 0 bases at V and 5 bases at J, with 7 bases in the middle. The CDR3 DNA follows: TGTGCCACCAGCAGAGATAGGGGGACCGGGGAGCTGTTTTTT. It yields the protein CATSRDRGTGELFF. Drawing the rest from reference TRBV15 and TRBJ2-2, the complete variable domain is DAMVIQNPRYQVTQFGKPVTLSCSQTLNHNVMYWYQQKSSQAPKLLFHYYDKDFNNEADTPDNFQSRRPNTSFCFLDIRSPGLGDTAMYLCATSRDRGTGELFFGEGSRLTVL.

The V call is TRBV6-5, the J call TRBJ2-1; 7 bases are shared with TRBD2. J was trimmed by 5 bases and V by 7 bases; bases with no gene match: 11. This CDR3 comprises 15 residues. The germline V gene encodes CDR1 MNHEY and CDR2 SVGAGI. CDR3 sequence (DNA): TGTGCCAGCACCTCCTCTAGCGGAGGTAACAATGAGCAGTTCTTC. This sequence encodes CASTSSSGGNNEQFF.

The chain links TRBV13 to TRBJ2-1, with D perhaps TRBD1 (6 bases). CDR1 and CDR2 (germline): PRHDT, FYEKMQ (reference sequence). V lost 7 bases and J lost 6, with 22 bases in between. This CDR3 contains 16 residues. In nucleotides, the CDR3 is TGTGCCAGCACCCCAAGGGGGACGAGCACCCGCAATGAGCAGTTCTTC. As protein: CASTPRGTSTRNEQFF. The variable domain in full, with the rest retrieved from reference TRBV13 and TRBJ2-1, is AAGVIQSPRHLIKEKRETATLKCYPIPRHDTVYWYQQGPGQDPQFLISFYEKMQSDKGSIPDRFSAQQFSDYHSELNMSSLELGDSALYFCASTPRGTSTRNEQFFGPGTRLTVL.

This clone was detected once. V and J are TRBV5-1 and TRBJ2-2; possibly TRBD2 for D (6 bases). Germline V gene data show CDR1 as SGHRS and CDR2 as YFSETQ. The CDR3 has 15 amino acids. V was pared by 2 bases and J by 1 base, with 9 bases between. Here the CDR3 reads CASSFGGLNTGELFF. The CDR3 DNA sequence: TGCGCCAGCAGCTTCGGGGGTTTGAACACCGGGGAGCTGTTTTTT.

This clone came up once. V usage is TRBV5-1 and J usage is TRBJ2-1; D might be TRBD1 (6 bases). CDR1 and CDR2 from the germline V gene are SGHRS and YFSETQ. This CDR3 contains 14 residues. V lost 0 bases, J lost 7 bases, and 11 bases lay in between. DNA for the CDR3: TGCGCCAGCAGCTTGGGACAGGCCGAAAATGAGCAGTTCTTC. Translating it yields CASSLGQAENEQFF.

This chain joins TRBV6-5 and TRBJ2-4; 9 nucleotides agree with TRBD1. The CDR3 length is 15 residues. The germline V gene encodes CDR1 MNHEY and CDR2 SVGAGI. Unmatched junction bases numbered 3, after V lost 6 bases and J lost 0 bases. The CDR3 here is CASSGQGLAKNIQYF. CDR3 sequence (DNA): TGTGCCAGCAGCGGACAGGGGCTAGCCAAAAACATTCAGTACTTC.

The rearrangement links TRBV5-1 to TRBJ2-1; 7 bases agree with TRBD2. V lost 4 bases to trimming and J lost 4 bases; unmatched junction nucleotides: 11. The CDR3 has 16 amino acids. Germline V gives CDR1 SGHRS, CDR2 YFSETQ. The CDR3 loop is CASSSPSGEHYNEQFF. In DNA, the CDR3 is TGCGCCAGCAGCAGCCCTAGCGGAGAGCATTACAATGAGCAGTTCTTC.

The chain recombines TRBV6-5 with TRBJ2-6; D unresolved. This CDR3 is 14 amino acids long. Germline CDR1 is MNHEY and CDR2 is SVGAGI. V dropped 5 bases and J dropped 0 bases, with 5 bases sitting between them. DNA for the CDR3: TGTGCCAGCAGTGACAACTCTGGGGCCAACGTCCTGACTTTC. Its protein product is CASSDNSGANVLTF.

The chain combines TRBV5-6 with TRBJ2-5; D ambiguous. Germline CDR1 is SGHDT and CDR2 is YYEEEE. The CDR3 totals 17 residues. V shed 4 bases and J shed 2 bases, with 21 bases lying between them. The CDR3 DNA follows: TGTGCCAGCAGCCCGACTTATTATGTGGTGACTCAAGAGACCCAGTACTTC. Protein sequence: CASSPTYYVVTQETQYF. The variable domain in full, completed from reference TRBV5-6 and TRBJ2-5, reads DAGVTQSPTHLIKTRGQQVTLRCSPKSGHDTVSWYQQALGQGPQFIFQYYEEEERQRGNFPDRFSGHQFPNYSSELNVNALLLGDSALYLCASSPTYYVVTQETQYFGPGTRLLVL.

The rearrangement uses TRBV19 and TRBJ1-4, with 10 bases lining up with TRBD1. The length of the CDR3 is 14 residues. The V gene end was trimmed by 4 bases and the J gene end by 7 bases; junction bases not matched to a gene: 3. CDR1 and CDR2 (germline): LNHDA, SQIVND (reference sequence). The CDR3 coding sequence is TGTGCCAGTAGTAGAGACAGGGGGCCTGAAAAACTGTTTTTT. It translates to CASSRDRGPEKLFF. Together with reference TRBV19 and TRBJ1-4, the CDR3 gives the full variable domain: DGGITQSPKYLFRKEGQNVTLSCEQNLNHDAMYWYRQDPGQGLRLIYYSQIVNDFQKGDIAEGYSVSREKKESFPLTVTSAQKNPTAFYLCASSRDRGPEKLFFGSGTQLSVL.

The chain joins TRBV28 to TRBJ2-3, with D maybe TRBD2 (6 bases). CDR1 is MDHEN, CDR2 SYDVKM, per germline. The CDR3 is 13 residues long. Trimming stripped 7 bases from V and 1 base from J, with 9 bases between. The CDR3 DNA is TGTGCCAGCACGGGAGCGGGCACAGATACGCAGTATTTT. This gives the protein CASTGAGTDTQYF.

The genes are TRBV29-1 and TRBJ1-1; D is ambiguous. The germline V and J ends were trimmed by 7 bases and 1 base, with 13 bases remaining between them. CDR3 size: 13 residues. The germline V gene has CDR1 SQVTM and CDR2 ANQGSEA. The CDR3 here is CSGLSYRNTEAFF. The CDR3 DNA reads TGCAGCGGATTATCTTATAGGAACACTGAAGCTTTCTTT. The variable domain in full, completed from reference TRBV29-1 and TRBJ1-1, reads SAVISQKPSRDICQRGTSLTIQCQVDSQVTMMFWYRQQPGQSLTLIATANQGSEATYESGFVIDKFPISRPNLTFSTLTVSNMSPEDSSIYLCSGLSYRNTEAFFGQGTRLTVV.

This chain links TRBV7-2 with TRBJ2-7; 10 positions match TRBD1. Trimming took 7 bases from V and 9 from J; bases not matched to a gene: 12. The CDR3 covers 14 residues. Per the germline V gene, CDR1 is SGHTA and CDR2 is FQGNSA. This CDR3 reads CASTLRDRGAWQYF. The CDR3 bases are TGTGCCAGCACCCTCCGGGACAGGGGAGCATGGCAGTACTTC.

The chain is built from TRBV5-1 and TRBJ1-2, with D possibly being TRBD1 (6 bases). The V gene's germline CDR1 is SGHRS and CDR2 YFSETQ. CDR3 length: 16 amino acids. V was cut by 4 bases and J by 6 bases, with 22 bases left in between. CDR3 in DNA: TGCGCCAGCAGCCGTAGCAACCTCAGGGGAGGGGATGGCTACACCTTC. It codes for CASSRSNLRGGDGYTF.

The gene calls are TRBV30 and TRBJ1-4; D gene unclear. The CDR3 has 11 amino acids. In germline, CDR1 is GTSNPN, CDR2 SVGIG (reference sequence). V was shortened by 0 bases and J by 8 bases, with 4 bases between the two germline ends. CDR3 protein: CAWSVQEKLFF. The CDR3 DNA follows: TGTGCCTGGAGTGTACAGGAAAAACTGTTTTTT. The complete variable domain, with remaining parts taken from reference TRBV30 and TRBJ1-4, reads SQTIHQWPATLVQPVGSPLSLECTVEGTSNPNLYWYRQAAGRGLQLLFYSVGIGQISSEVPQNLSASRPQDRQFILSSKKLLLSDSGFYLCAWSVQEKLFFGSGTQLSVL.

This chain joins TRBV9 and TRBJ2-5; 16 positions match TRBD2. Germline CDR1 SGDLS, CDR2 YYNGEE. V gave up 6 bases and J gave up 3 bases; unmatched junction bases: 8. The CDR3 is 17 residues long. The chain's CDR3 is CASTPGLAGGREETQYF. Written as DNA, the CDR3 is TGTGCCAGCACCCCGGGACTAGCGGGGGGGAGGGAAGAGACCCAGTACTTC.

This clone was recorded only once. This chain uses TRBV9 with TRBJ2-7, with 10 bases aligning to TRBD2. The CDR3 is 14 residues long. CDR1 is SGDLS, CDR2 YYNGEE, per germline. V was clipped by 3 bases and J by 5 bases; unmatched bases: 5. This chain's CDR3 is CASSGQREGDEQYF. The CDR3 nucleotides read TGTGCCAGCAGCGGCCAGCGGGAGGGAGACGAGCAGTACTTC. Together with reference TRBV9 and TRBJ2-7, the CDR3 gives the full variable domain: DSGVTQTPKHLITATGQRVTLRCSPRSGDLSVYWYQQSLDQGLQFLIQYYNGEERAKGNILERFSAQQFPDLHSELNLSSLELGDSALYFCASSGQREGDEQYFGPGTRLTVT.

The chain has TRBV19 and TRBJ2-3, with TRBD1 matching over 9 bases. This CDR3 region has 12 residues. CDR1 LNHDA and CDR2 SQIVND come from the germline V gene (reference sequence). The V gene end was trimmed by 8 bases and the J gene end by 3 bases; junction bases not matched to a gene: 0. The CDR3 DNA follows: TGTGCCAGTGGACAGGGGACAGATACGCAGTATTTT. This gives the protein CASGQGTDTQYF.